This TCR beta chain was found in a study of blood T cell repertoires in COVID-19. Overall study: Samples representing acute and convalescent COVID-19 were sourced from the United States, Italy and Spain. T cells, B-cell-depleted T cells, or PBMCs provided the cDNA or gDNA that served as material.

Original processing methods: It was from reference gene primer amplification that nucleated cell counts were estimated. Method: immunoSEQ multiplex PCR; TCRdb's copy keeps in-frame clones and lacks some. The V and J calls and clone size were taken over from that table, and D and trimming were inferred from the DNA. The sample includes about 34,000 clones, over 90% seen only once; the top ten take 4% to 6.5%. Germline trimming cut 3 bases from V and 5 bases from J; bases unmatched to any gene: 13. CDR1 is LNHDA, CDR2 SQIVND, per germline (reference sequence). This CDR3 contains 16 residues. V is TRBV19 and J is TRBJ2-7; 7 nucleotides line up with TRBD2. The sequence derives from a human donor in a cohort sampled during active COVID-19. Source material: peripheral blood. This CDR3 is CASSIREGSSIHEQYF. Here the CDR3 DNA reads TGTGCCAGTAGTATCAGGGAGGGCTCTAGTATCCACGAGCAGTACTTC.